The 8 T cell receptor beta chains below were found in one sample sequenced in a study of T cells in localized non-small cell lung cancer. Sequencing was performed with immunoSEQ multiplex PCR; in TCRdb, only in-frame clones are kept and a portion is missing. Of around 15,000 clones listed, about nine tenths were seen once; the top ten hold approximately 2.9%. This sample comprised peripheral blood mononuclear cells, obtained before any cancer treatment. These receptors all stem from a man aged 40 to 69 with stage III lung adenocarcinoma.

This rearrangement joins TRBV28 to TRBJ1-5; 7 positions agree with TRBD1. The trim removed 2 bases at V and 0 bases at J, leaving 4 bases unmatched. Germline V CDR1 and CDR2: MDHEN, SYDVKM. This CDR3 region has 16 residues. As DNA, the CDR3 is TGTGCCAGCAGTTTACCGACAGGGTATAGCAATCAGCCCCAGCATTTT. Its protein is CASSLPTGYSNQPQHF.

This chain uses TRBV11-1 with TRBJ1-1; the D is unclear. The germline V gene encodes CDR1 SGHAT and CDR2 FQDESV (reference sequence). V was shortened by 0 bases and J by 7 bases, with 12 bases between the two germline ends. The CDR3 sequence is 14 residues long. The chain's CDR3 is CASSLAELGGEAFF. The CDR3 coding sequence is TGTGCCAGCAGCTTAGCAGAACTTGGAGGTGAAGCTTTCTTT.

The chain is built from TRBV29-1 and TRBJ1-1; D is uncertain. The CDR3 has 11 residues. The germline V gene encodes CDR1 SQVTM and CDR2 ANQGSEA. Trimming shortened V by 5 bases and J by 5 bases, and 9 bases separated the two germline ends. The CDR3 nucleotides read TGCAGCGTTTGGGGAATGACTGAAGCTTTCTTT. Its protein is CSVWGMTEAFF.

V gene TRBV11-2 combines with J gene TRBJ2-1, with no clear D. Germline V gene lookup returns CDR1 SGHAT and CDR2 FQNNGV. Trimming removed 5 bases from V and 3 bases from J, with 11 bases in between. The CDR3 sequence is 14 residues long. The CDR3 nucleotides are TGTGCCAGCAGCCCATTCGTGGTCTACAATGAGCAGTTCTTC. It yields the protein CASSPFVVYNEQFF.

Only a few counts were recorded for this clone. V and J are TRBV2 and TRBJ1-2; D remains ambiguous. This CDR3 contains 12 residues. The germline gives CDR1 SNHLY, CDR2 FYNNEI. V lost 1 base and J lost 4, with 4 bases in between. For the CDR3, the DNA is TGTGCCAGCAGTGAAGGGATCTATGGCTACACCTTC. It encodes CASSEGIYGYTF.

This chain links TRBV6-5 with TRBJ1-2; no clear D. V shed 10 bases and J shed 5 bases, with 14 bases lying between them. CDR3 length: 12 residues. Germline V lookup: CDR1 MNHEY, CDR2 SVGAGI. In DNA form, the CDR3 reads TGTGCCACCCGTAGTACAATGTATGGCTACACCTTC. Translated, it gives CATRSTMYGYTF.

The genes are TRBV7-3 and TRBJ2-1; maybe TRBD1 (5 bases). This CDR3 has 12 amino acids. Trimming stripped 4 bases from V and 9 bases from J, with 10 bases between. The germline V gene has CDR1 SGHTA and CDR2 FQGTGA. The CDR3 DNA reads as TGTGCCAGCAGCTCCAATACAGGTGAGCAGTTCTTC. It translates to CASSSNTGEQFF.

V is TRBV6-5 and J is TRBJ1-3; D uncertain. CDR1 is MNHEY and CDR2 is SVGAGI in the germline V gene. CDR3 length equals 15 residues. V was shortened by 6 bases and J by 0 bases, with 12 bases between the two germline ends. The CDR3 coding sequence is TGTGCCAGCAGCCAACAGTCTTTCTCTGGAAACACCATATATTTT. Amino acid sequence: CASSQQSFSGNTIYF.